The 29 T cell receptor beta chains below come from one sample, sequenced in a study of blood T cell repertoires in COVID-19. Clones were read by immunoSEQ multiplex PCR, and TCRdb kept only the in-frame ones, dropping some. This table holds 210,000 or so clones, roughly 90% found once. Sample: peripheral blood. The receptors were sampled from a woman between 40 and 55 years old who had recovered from COVID-19.

The rearrangement joins TRBV5-1 to TRBJ2-7, with D possibly matching TRBD1 (7 bases). Trimming cost V 1 base and J 2 bases, with 13 bases left between them. The CDR3 has 15 amino acids. Germline CDR1 is SGHRS and CDR2 is YFSETQ. The CDR3 sequence: CASSLFQGGTYEQYF. The CDR3 bases are TGCGCCAGCAGCTTGTTTCAGGGGGGAACCTACGAGCAGTACTTC.

The chain has TRBV28 and TRBJ1-5; the D gene is possibly TRBD1 (5 bases). This CDR3 is built from 12 residues. V lost 6 bases and J lost 13, with 16 bases in between. CDR1 and CDR2 from the germline V gene are MDHEN and SYDVKM. In DNA, the CDR3 is TGTGCCAGCAGCGTACCCCGGACAAGGCAGCATTTT. It translates to CASSVPRTRQHF.

This chain links TRBV6-2 or TRBV6-3 with TRBJ2-1; 8 nucleotides match TRBD1. Germline V lookup: CDR1 MNHEY, CDR2 SVGEGT. After removal of 2 bases from V and 9 bases from J, the junction contained 9 bases not matched to a gene. The length of the CDR3 is 15 residues. The CDR3 protein is CASSYGGQAVGEQFF. In DNA, the CDR3 is TGTGCCAGCAGTTACGGGGGACAGGCGGTCGGTGAGCAGTTCTTC.

This clone was seen a handful of times. The chain recombines TRBV20-1 with TRBJ2-7; 9 bases line up with TRBD1. Unmatched junction bases numbered 2, after V lost 3 bases and J lost 2 bases. The CDR3 spans 13 residues. Germline values: CDR1 DFQATT, CDR2 SNEGSKA (reference sequence). CDR3 coding DNA: TGCAGTGCTAGTCGGACAGGGGCCTACGAGCAGTACTTC. This translates into CSASRTGAYEQYF.

The chain has TRBV2 and TRBJ2-3, with TRBD2 matching 9 bases. Looked up from germline, CDR1 is SNHLY and CDR2 is FYNNEI. V lost 8 bases to trimming and J lost 4 bases; unmatched junction nucleotides: 10. This CDR3 spans 15 amino acids. CDR3 residues: CASSRSSGNADTQYF. The CDR3 DNA is TGTGCCAGCTCGCGTTCTAGCGGGAATGCAGATACGCAGTATTTT.

J is TRBJ1-1 and V is TRBV28; TRBD1 might be the D (6 bases). There are 16 residues in the CDR3. V was pared by 6 bases and J by 1 base, with 18 bases between. From germline, CDR1 is MDHEN and CDR2 SYDVKM. CDR3: CASSPADRTSNTEAFF. The CDR3 coding sequence is TGTGCCAGCAGCCCGGCCGACAGGACCTCGAACACTGAAGCTTTCTTT.

This chain joins TRBV6-1 and TRBJ1-3; D not certain. There are 16 residues in the CDR3. Germline assignment: CDR1 MNHNS and CDR2 SASEGT. Trimming removed 3 bases from V and 0 bases from J, with 12 bases in between. CDR3: CASSDPGEGSGNTIYF. The CDR3 region has the DNA TGTGCCAGCAGTGACCCGGGAGAAGGCTCTGGAAACACCATATATTTT.

The chain carries TRBV2 and TRBJ1-1, with unresolved D. The CDR3 has 15 residues. Germline-derived CDR1 and CDR2 are SNHLY and FYNNEI. V lost 5 bases, J lost 5 bases, and 18 bases lay in between. CDR3 region: CASSKGTPARTEAFF. The CDR3 DNA reads TGTGCCAGCAGTAAAGGAACCCCCGCACGGACTGAAGCTTTCTTT.

The V and J genes are TRBV19 and TRBJ1-4; D is possibly TRBD1 (5 bases). The germline V gene has CDR1 LNHDA and CDR2 SQIVND (reference sequence). This CDR3 is built from 15 residues. V was trimmed by 4 bases and J by 0 bases, leaving 9 bases between them. This CDR3 is CASSTLTATNEKLFF. CDR3 nucleotides: TGTGCCAGTAGTACCCTGACAGCAACTAATGAAAAACTGTTTTTT. Together with reference TRBV19 and TRBJ1-4, the CDR3 gives the full variable domain: DGGITQSPKYLFRKEGQNVTLSCEQNLNHDAMYWYRQDPGQGLRLIYYSQIVNDFQKGDIAEGYSVSREKKESFPLTVTSAQKNPTAFYLCASSTLTATNEKLFFGSGTQLSVL.

The chain couples TRBV27 to TRBJ2-4, with unresolved D. The CDR3 is 13 residues long. Trimming removed 5 bases at V and 0 bases at J, with 5 bases between. Germline V gene sequence: CDR1 MNHEY, CDR2 SMNVEV (reference sequence). CDR3 in amino acids: CASSPLAKNIQYF. The CDR3 nucleotides are TGTGCCAGCAGTCCGTTAGCCAAAAACATTCAGTACTTC.

The rearrangement joins TRBV21-1 to TRBJ2-1; TRBD1 was called by the table and not checked on the DNA. TRBV21-1 is a documented pseudogene. The CDR3 extends over 15 amino acids. CDR3 residues: CASSYSTAAYNEQFF. CDR3 DNA: TGTGCCAGCAGCTATTCGACAGCCGCCTACAATGAGCAGTTCTTC.

This clone was seen only a few times. The J gene is TRBJ2-7, the V gene TRBV7-2, with 12 bases fitting TRBD2. Germline V gene lookup returns CDR1 SGHTA and CDR2 FQGNSA. This CDR3 comprises 16 residues. V dropped 5 bases and J dropped 0; count of bases not matched to a gene: 5. The CDR3 loop is CASSLSTSGSSYEQYF. The DNA of the CDR3 is TGTGCCAGCAGCCTATCGACTAGCGGGAGCTCCTACGAGCAGTACTTC.

A few counts support this clone. This chain connects TRBV15 to TRBJ1-1; D unresolved. There are 14 residues in the CDR3. V lost 0 bases and J 6 bases, leaving 11 bases between the germline ends. Per germline, CDR1 LNHNV and CDR2 YYDKDF (reference sequence). The CDR3 loop is CATSRDGESAEAFF. The CDR3, as DNA: TGTGCCACCAGCAGAGACGGGGAGAGCGCTGAAGCTTTCTTT.

The rearrangement uses TRBV6-1 and TRBJ1-2; no reliable D call. Deletions cut 3 bases from V and 5 bases from J, with 16 bases between. Germline V gene sequence: CDR1 MNHNS, CDR2 SASEGT. The CDR3 is made up of 15 amino acids. In DNA, the CDR3 is TGTGCCAGCAGTGAGGCGCCCGGGGATTTGTATGGCTACACCTTC. Its translation is CASSEAPGDLYGYTF.

The chain uses TRBV2 and TRBJ2-4; a possible D gene is TRBD2 (5 bases). Trimming removed 8 bases from V and 0 bases from J, with 8 bases in between. The CDR3 consists of 13 residues. Germline-derived CDR1 and CDR2 are SNHLY and FYNNEI. The CDR3 reads CASDAGAKNIQYF. CDR3 bases: TGTGCCAGCGACGCGGGAGCCAAAAACATTCAGTACTTC.

The rearrangement uses TRBV18 and TRBJ2-5; 9 bases match TRBD1. In germline, CDR1 is KGHSH, CDR2 LQKENI. The CDR3 spans 17 residues. V trimming: 6 bases; J trimming: 5 bases; junction bases outside the gene matches: 16. In DNA form, the CDR3 reads TGTGCCAGCTCCCCCCCCGGGGGAACAGGGGGCCAGGAGACCCAGTACTTC. Amino acid sequence: CASSPPGGTGGQETQYF.

This clone was observed once. The CDR3 protein is CASSTGQTSSYNSPLHF. The CDR3 DNA sequence: TGTGCCAGCAGCACCGGACAGACGAGCTCCTATAATTCACCCCTCCACTTT. V usage is TRBV5-6 and J usage is TRBJ1-6, with D perhaps TRBD1 (6 bases). Germline CDR1 and CDR2: SGHDT and YYEEEE. V lost 4 bases and J lost 0, with 14 bases in between. There are 17 residues in the CDR3. The full variable domain, completed using reference TRBV5-6 and TRBJ1-6, is DAGVTQSPTHLIKTRGQQVTLRCSPKSGHDTVSWYQQALGQGPQFIFQYYEEEERQRGNFPDRFSGHQFPNYSSELNVNALLLGDSALYLCASSTGQTSSYNSPLHFGNGTRLTVT.

The genes are TRBV28 and TRBJ2-1, with TRBD1 matching 8 bases. In germline, CDR1 is MDHEN, CDR2 SYDVKM. V lost 5 bases to trimming and J lost 3 bases; unmatched junction nucleotides: 6. CDR3 length equals 15 residues. CDR3 nucleotide sequence: TGTGCCAGCAGTCCAGACAGGGGACTCTACAATGAGCAGTTCTTC. This translates into CASSPDRGLYNEQFF.

This CDR3 reads CASSRGQGNTEAFF. CDR3 DNA: TGTGCCAGCAGCCGTGGACAGGGGAACACTGAAGCTTTCTTT. This chain joins TRBV11-2 and TRBJ1-1; 8 nucleotides line up with TRBD1. Trimming took 5 bases from V and 1 from J; bases not matched to a gene: 3. CDR1 SGHAT and CDR2 FQNNGV come from the germline V gene. This CDR3 has 14 residues.

This clone was found a few times. The gene calls are TRBV4-3 and TRBJ1-4; D not resolved. The V and J ends lost 0 bases and 0 bases respectively, with 5 bases between them. CDR3 size: 15 residues. Germline V gene data show CDR1 as LGHNA and CDR2 as YSLEER. The CDR3 DNA reads TGCGCCAGCAGCCAAGATCAAACAACTAATGAAAAACTGTTTTTT. Its translation is CASSQDQTTNEKLFF.

The CDR3 DNA follows: TGTGCCTGGAGTCCCCCCAGCGGGGTACAAGAGACCCAGTACTTC. This translates into CAWSPPSGVQETQYF. The genes are TRBV30 and TRBJ2-5; TRBD2 aligns across 7 bases. After removal of 2 bases from V and 2 bases from J, the junction contained 8 bases not matched to a gene. The CDR3 length is 15 residues. Germline CDR1 is GTSNPN and CDR2 is SVGIG (reference sequence).

V is TRBV2 and J is TRBJ1-2, with 10 bases aligning to TRBD1. The CDR3 spans 16 residues. Trimming cost V 0 bases and J 5 bases; bases outside gene matches: 6. Germline V gene data show CDR1 as SNHLY and CDR2 as FYNNEI. The CDR3 DNA sequence: TGTGCCAGCAGTGAAGCGACAGGGGGCAGAGGATATGGCTACACCTTC. Translated: CASSEATGGRGYGYTF.

The chain couples TRBV19 to TRBJ2-7; TRBD2 matches at 9 bases. After removal of 5 bases from V and 3 bases from J, the junction contained 8 bases not matched to a gene. CDR3 length equals 15 residues. Germline loops: CDR1 LNHDA, CDR2 SQIVND (reference sequence). The CDR3 DNA reads as TGTGCCAGTAGTCCCATAGCGGGAGTGGTCTACGAGCAGTACTTC. It yields the protein CASSPIAGVVYEQYF.

This clone was seen more than once but under ten times. The V gene is TRBV29-1, the J gene TRBJ2-1; D unclear. CDR3 length equals 15 residues. V lost 7 bases, J lost 0 bases, and 16 bases lay in between. CDR1 and CDR2 from the germline V gene are SQVTM and ANQGSEA. In nucleotides, the CDR3 is TGCAGCGCCATCAACGCACTGAGCTCCTACAATGAGCAGTTCTTC. Protein sequence: CSAINALSSYNEQFF.

CDR3 sequence: CASSQSSGTTYEQYF. The CDR3 DNA sequence: TGTGCCAGCAGCCAATCTAGCGGGACGACCTACGAGCAGTACTTC. This sequence joins TRBV16 and TRBJ2-7; TRBD2 agrees at 8 bases. CDR1 is KGHSY and CDR2 is FQNENV in the germline V gene. The CDR3 covers 15 residues. V dropped 0 bases and J dropped 2; count of bases not matched to a gene: 3.

The chain recombines TRBV6-5 with TRBJ2-1; 7 bases map to TRBD1. Trimming cost V 11 bases and J 1 base; bases outside gene matches: 8. The CDR3 runs 14 residues. Germline CDR1 reads MNHEY; CDR2 reads SVGAGI. The DNA for the CDR3 is TGTGCCGTCGGACAGGTCCCTTCCTACAATGAGCAGTTCTTC. Translation gives CAVGQVPSYNEQFF.

This chain uses TRBV19 with TRBJ2-2; D is possibly TRBD1 (6 bases). V was shortened by 7 bases and J by 6 bases, with 9 bases between the two germline ends. This CDR3 contains 12 residues. Germline CDR1 reads LNHDA; CDR2 reads SQIVND (reference sequence). CDR3 region: CASIQGPGELFF. CDR3 DNA: TGTGCCAGTATTCAGGGGCCCGGGGAGCTGTTTTTT.

This chain joins TRBV28 and TRBJ2-7; perhaps TRBD2 as D (5 bases). This CDR3 contains 12 residues. V shed 10 bases and J shed 3 bases, with 13 bases lying between them. The germline V gene has CDR1 MDHEN and CDR2 SYDVKM. CDR3: CATIDRGYEQYF. As DNA, the CDR3 is TGTGCCACAATCGATCGGGGCTACGAGCAGTACTTC.

The V and J genes are TRBV28 and TRBJ1-2; TRBD1 matches 9 bases. Unmatched junction bases numbered 10, after V lost 6 bases and J lost 8 bases. Germline V CDR1 and CDR2: MDHEN, SYDVKM. This CDR3 is built from 14 residues. CDR3 nucleotides: TGTGCCAGCAGGTCCACAGGGGGCGCCTGGGGCTACACCTTC. Its protein product is CASRSTGGAWGYTF.